The 14 T cell receptor beta chains given below trace back to one sample, sequenced in a study of neurological immune-mediated disorders. One entry per CDR3 protein results from TCRdb running MiXCR on the 5' RACE reads. The sample records tens of thousands of distinct CDR3 sequences, about 4% being singletons. Input material: CD4+ T cells from blood. The receptors shown here come from a woman in her thirties or forties with multiple sclerosis.

This clonotype appeared many times. The V and J genes are TRBV5-1 and TRBJ2-2, with D perhaps assigned TRBD1 or TRBD2 (5 bases each). CDR1 and CDR2 (germline): SGHRS, YFSETQ. This CDR3 region has 14 residues. In DNA, the CDR3 is TGCGCTACAAGCGTGGGGGCGAACACCGGGGAGCTGTTTTTT. Translated: CATSVGANTGELFF.

The sample holds many counts of this clonotype. The rearrangement uses TRBV10-3 and TRBJ2-7; D tentatively reads TRBD1 or TRBD2 (5 bases each). V lost 0 bases, J lost 1 base, and 16 bases lay in between. Germline V lookup: CDR1 ENHRY, CDR2 SYGVKD. The CDR3 is made up of 17 amino acids. CDR3 amino acids: CAISESLVGDRSYEQYF. In nucleotides, the CDR3 is TGTGCCATCAGTGAGTCGCTGGTGGGGGATCGGTCCTACGAGCAGTACTTC.

The V call is TRBV9, the J call TRBJ2-7, with TRBD1 identical over 9 bases. The CDR3 has 13 residues. The V gene's germline CDR1 is SGDLS and CDR2 YYNGEE. V was pared by 4 bases and J by 7 bases, with 6 bases of the junction left unmatched. The chain's CDR3 is CASSSAGTGEQYF. In DNA, the CDR3 is TGTGCCAGCAGCTCTGCCGGGACAGGGGAGCAGTACTTC.

This clonotype was counted many times. The chain links TRBV5-1 to TRBJ2-1, with D unresolved. V gave up 0 bases and J gave up 10 bases, with 5 bases separating them. The CDR3 consists of 11 residues. Germline CDR1 and CDR2: SGHRS and YFSETQ. CDR3 coding DNA: TGCGCCAGCAGCTTGGATGTGGAGCAGTTCTTC. Protein: CASSLDVEQFF.

This clonotype showed up many times. This chain joins TRBV7-9 and TRBJ2-4; 11 nucleotides line up with TRBD1. Germline V gives CDR1 SEHNR, CDR2 FQNEAQ (reference sequence). V shed 2 bases and J 8 bases; nucleotides not matched to a gene: 5. The CDR3 is 15 amino acids. The CDR3 region has the DNA TGTGCCAGCAGCTTACCCGGGACAGGGGGGGACATTCAGTACTTC. Encoded protein: CASSLPGTGGDIQYF.

This clonotype was recorded many times. The chain couples TRBV7-9 to TRBJ2-7; D is tentatively TRBD1 or TRBD2 (5 bases each). Germline assignment: CDR1 SEHNR and CDR2 FQNEAQ (reference sequence). V was shortened by 4 bases and J by 5 bases, with 18 bases between the two germline ends. This CDR3 contains 15 residues. The DNA of the CDR3 is TGTGCCAGCAGCTCGTCACGGGACCCGACAGACGAGCAGTACTTC. Its translation is CASSSSRDPTDEQYF.

There are many counts of this clonotype. The chain is built from TRBV15 and TRBJ2-5; 9 bases are shared with TRBD1. The CDR3 consists of 14 residues. V was clipped by 4 bases and J by 5 bases; unmatched bases: 5. Germline CDR1 reads LNHNV; CDR2 reads YYDKDF (reference sequence). The CDR3 bases are TGTGCCACCAGCACCGGGACAGGGCGGGAGACCCAGTACTTC. Amino acid sequence: CATSTGTGRETQYF.

This clonotype was found many times. The rearrangement joins TRBV20-1 to TRBJ2-3; TRBD1 agrees at 9 bases. Germline lookup yields CDR1 DFQATT and CDR2 SNEGSKA (reference sequence). The J segment lost 2 bases and the V segment lost 6 bases, leaving 9 bases of the junction unmatched. The CDR3 totals 15 residues. CDR3 loop: CSANRGLLPTDTQYF. DNA for the CDR3: TGCAGTGCGAACAGGGGGCTTCTCCCCACAGATACGCAGTATTTT.

In its sample, this clonotype was seen many times. This rearrangement joins TRBV12-3 or TRBV12-4 to TRBJ2-3; D perhaps matches TRBD1 (6 bases). The germline V and J ends were trimmed by 5 bases and 6 bases, with 15 bases remaining between them. The CDR3 consists of 14 residues. CDR3 coding DNA: TGTGCCAGCAGTCTCACAGGGTCGGAGGATACGCAGTATTTT. Translation: CASSLTGSEDTQYF.

This clonotype has a count of ten or more. The chain couples TRBV7-2 to TRBJ2-1, with TRBD1 identical over 7 bases. The CDR3 has 16 amino acids. The V and J ends lost 5 bases and 4 bases, in that order; junction bases with no gene match: 11. Germline V gives CDR1 SGHTA, CDR2 FQGNSA. The CDR3, as DNA: TGTGCCAGCAGCCCTCCTTCGGGACAGATATACAATGAGCAGTTCTTC. It encodes CASSPPSGQIYNEQFF.

This clonotype was detected ten times or more. V usage is TRBV5-1 and J usage is TRBJ2-2; D call uncertain. Germline V gene sequence: CDR1 SGHRS, CDR2 YFSETQ. The V end lost 4 bases, the J end lost 0 bases, and 7 bases lay between the germline ends. This CDR3 is built from 14 residues. This chain's CDR3 is CASSGISNTGELFF. DNA for the CDR3: TGCGCCAGCAGCGGTATTTCGAACACCGGGGAGCTGTTTTTT.

Ten or more counts support this clonotype. V and J are TRBV9 and TRBJ2-1, with 9 bases lining up with TRBD2. Looked up from germline, CDR1 is SGDLS and CDR2 is YYNGEE. V trimming: 3 bases; J trimming: 6 bases; junction bases outside the gene matches: 13. This CDR3 region has 17 residues. The chain's CDR3 is CASSALGTSPVGNEQFF. The CDR3 nucleotides are TGTGCCAGCAGCGCCTTGGGGACTAGCCCCGTTGGCAATGAGCAGTTCTTC.

This clonotype was seen many times. This sequence joins TRBV6-6 and TRBJ1-1; D remains ambiguous. V was cut by 6 bases and J by 1 base, with 9 bases left in between. This CDR3 has 13 amino acids. CDR1 MNHNY and CDR2 SVGAGI come from the germline V gene (reference sequence). The CDR3 DNA sequence: TGTGCCAGCAGCACACAGACGAACACTGAAGCTTTCTTT. The encoded protein is CASSTQTNTEAFF.

This clonotype showed up many times. DNA for the CDR3: TGCAGTGCTACTCGAACAGGGAGTGGGAATCAGCCCCAGCATTTT. It is translated as CSATRTGSGNQPQHF. J is TRBJ1-5 and V is TRBV20-1; perhaps TRBD1 as D (6 bases). Looked up from germline, CDR1 is DFQATT and CDR2 is SNEGSKA (reference sequence). The V gene lost 4 bases and the J gene lost 4 bases, with 17 bases spanning the gap. This CDR3 is built from 15 residues.